Listed here are 9 T cell receptor beta chains from one sample, sequenced in a study of identical twins. One entry per CDR3 protein, called by TCRdb with MiXCR from the 5' RACE reads. The sample holds 200,000 to 300,000 distinct CDR3 sequences, about 10% seen once. The sequenced material came from memory T cells sorted from blood. These receptors came from a man aged 50 to 60 in good health.

This clonotype has a handful of counts. The J gene is TRBJ1-1, the V gene TRBV29-1, with D unresolved. Per the germline V gene, CDR1 is SQVTM and CDR2 is ANQGSEA. Trimming shortened V by 7 bases and J by 4 bases, and 16 bases separated the two germline ends. CDR3 length equals 13 residues. The DNA for the CDR3 is TGCAGCGCGCTCCTTCGGGCTGGCACTGAAGCTTTCTTT. This encodes CSALLRAGTEAFF.

The chain employs TRBV5-1 and TRBJ2-3, with TRBD2 matching 10 bases. The CDR3 loop spans 16 amino acids. The ends lost 4 bases at V and 2 bases at J; junction bases unmatched: 7. The germline gives CDR1 SGHRS, CDR2 YFSETQ. CDR3 nucleotide sequence: TGCGCCAGCAGCACTGCTAGCGGGAGTAACACAGATACGCAGTATTTT. Translated: CASSTASGSNTDTQYF.

This chain uses TRBV11-1 with TRBJ2-7; TRBD1 agrees at 9 bases. Looked up from germline, CDR1 is SGHAT and CDR2 is FQDESV (reference sequence). J was trimmed by 8 bases and V by 2 bases; bases with no gene match: 22. This CDR3 region has 19 residues. This CDR3 is CASSLLGTGGVSVSRKQYF. For the CDR3, the DNA is TGTGCCAGCAGCTTACTGGGAACAGGGGGCGTGAGCGTCTCGAGGAAGCAGTACTTC. Full variable domain (remainder filled in from reference TRBV11-1 and TRBJ2-7): EAEVAQSPRYKITEKSQAVAFWCDPISGHATLYWYRQILGQGPELLVQFQDESVVDDSQLPKDRFSAERLKGVDSTLKIQPAELGDSAMYLCASSLLGTGGVSVSRKQYFGPGTRLTVT.

This clonotype came up many times. The chain couples TRBV10-3 to TRBJ2-7; 7 bases line up with TRBD1. The CDR3 contains 13 residues. With 2 bases clipped from V and 2 bases from J, the junction kept 0 bases outside the gene matches. Germline V gene data show CDR1 as ENHRY and CDR2 as SYGVKD. The CDR3 nucleotides read TGTGCCATCAGTGAGGGACAGGCCTACGAGCAGTACTTC. This encodes CAISEGQAYEQYF.

On this clonotype: This may come from a read error, since a much larger clone is one base off. The chain joins TRBV7-7 to TRBJ2-2, with D possibly matching TRBD2 (6 bases). V was cut by 1 base and J by 3 bases, with 6 bases left in between. The CDR3 consists of 14 residues. Germline V gene sequence: CDR1 SSHAT, CDR2 FNYEAQ (reference sequence). The CDR3 loop reads CASSLGEDTGELFF. The CDR3 DNA sequence: TGTGCCAGCAGCTTAGGGGAGGACACCGGGGAGCTGTTTTTT.

CDR3 amino acids: CASCRQVRRDGYTF. The CDR3 bases are TGTGCCAGCTGTAGACAGGTCCGGCGGGATGGCTACACCTTC. V and J are TRBV12-3 or TRBV12-4 and TRBJ1-2; D may be TRBD1 (6 bases). The CDR3 sequence is 14 residues long. Between the trimmed V and J ends, which lost 8 bases and 6 bases, there was a span of 19 bases.

The rearrangement uses TRBV6-1 and TRBJ1-2, with 9 bases fitting TRBD1. Looked up from germline, CDR1 is MNHNS and CDR2 is SASEGT. V was pared by 5 bases and J by 8 bases, with 15 bases of the junction left unmatched. The CDR3 length is 16 residues. This chain's CDR3 is CASSRSPGTGMKGYTF. The CDR3 DNA is TGTGCCAGCAGTCGAAGTCCCGGGACAGGGATGAAGGGCTACACCTTC.

The rearrangement uses TRBV11-2 and TRBJ2-5; D not resolved. This CDR3 has 14 amino acids. Germline lookup yields CDR1 SGHAT and CDR2 FQNNGV. V was trimmed by 1 base and J by 2 bases, leaving 8 bases between them. The CDR3 DNA follows: TGTGCCAGCAGCTTAGTTCCTGCACAAGAGACCCAGTACTTC. Translation gives CASSLVPAQETQYF.

This rearrangement joins TRBV4-2 to TRBJ2-7; TRBD2 agrees at 10 bases. Trimming took 1 base from V and 3 from J; bases not matched to a gene: 24. Germline CDR1 and CDR2: LGHNA and YNFKEQ. This CDR3 has 22 residues. CDR3 nucleotide sequence: TGTGCCAGCAGCCAAGGAAGGCCCGTTAGCGGGAGGTTTATGTCTCAACTCTACGAGCAGTACTTC. It specifies CASSQGRPVSGRFMSQLYEQYF.